This is a list of T cell receptor beta chains from one sample in a study of shared clonotypes between healthy human individuals. Using immunoSEQ multiplex PCR, the repertoire was profiled, and TCRdb retains in-frame clones only, with some absent. The sample has some 2,000,000 clones; about 95% are singletons. Material: naive CD8+ T cells sorted from blood. The origin of the receptors is a man aged 18 to 29 in good health. Both conserved end residues are part of each CDR3. Fields, in order: J gene, D gene, clone size, V gene, CDR3 DNA, CDR3 protein. A D gene is named only where the DNA matches it firmly. Some rows have no size entry. The others give once, few or many, or a class for an expanded clone.

TRBJ1-1 - - TRBV11-2 TGTGCCAGCAGCTTAGGACACTATGAAGCTTTCTTT CASSLGHYEAFF
TRBJ2-6 - - TRBV28 TGTGCCAGCAGTTCCATGGCGGTGTCGGCCAACGTCCTGACTTTC CASSSMAVSANVLTF
TRBJ2-7 TRBD2 - TRBV6-6 TGTGCCAGCAGCCCTAGCGGAGGGTGGGAGCAGTACTTC CASSPSGGWEQYF
TRBJ1-2 - - TRBV19 TGTGCCAGTAGACCCCGACAGGAACTAACTATTTCTGGCTACACCTTC CASRPRQELTISGYTF
TRBJ2-2 - - TRBV13 TGTGCCAGCAGCTTAGTGGCCGGGGAGCTGTTTTTT CASSLVAGELFF
TRBJ2-1 - - TRBV4-1 TGCGCCAGCAGCCAAGTCCTCGGGGGAATTAGGGAGCAGTTCTTC CASSQVLGGIREQFF
TRBJ2-3 - - TRBV27 TGTGCCAGCAGTCACCTTAGGGGGGGCACAGATACGCAGTATTTT CASSHLRGGTDTQYF
TRBJ2-5 - few TRBV10-2 TGCGCCAGCAGTGTAGCAGAAGAAGAGACCCAGTACTTC CASSVAEEETQYF
TRBJ2-1 - - TRBV28 TGTGCCAGCAGTTTTAAAACAGGGCTCAATGAGCAGTTCTTC CASSFKTGLNEQFF
TRBJ2-1 TRBD2 - TRBV28 TGTGCCAGCAGTTTTCCTACCGGGACTAGCGGGGAGCGAATTGATGAGCAGTTCTTC CASSFPTGTSGERIDEQFF
TRBJ2-2 TRBD1 - TRBV30 TGTGCCTGGAGTGGGGTCCGGGACAGGGAATCCGGGGAGCTGTTTTTT CAWSGVRDRESGELFF
TRBJ2-5 TRBD2 - TRBV7-2 TGTGCCAGCAGCCCCGACTTAGCGGGAGTTCCACAAGAGACCCAGTACTTC CASSPDLAGVPQETQYF
TRBJ2-7 TRBD1 - TRBV5-4 TGTGCCAGCAGCTTGGCAGGGGGCGACTACGAGCAGTACTTC CASSLAGGDYEQYF
TRBJ2-1 - - TRBV27 TGTGCCAGCAGTTTACCTGGGGCCCGCGAGCAGTTCTTC CASSLPGAREQFF
TRBJ2-2 - - TRBV5-1 TGCGCCAGCAGCCAGACATTGTCTCTAACCGGGGAGCTGTTTTTT CASSQTLSLTGELFF
TRBJ1-1 - - TRBV27 TGTGCCAGCGGCGGGGGGGCGTCGCTCACTGAAGCTTTCTTT CASGGGASLTEAFF